The next 18 T cell receptor beta chains were all read from a single sample in a study of T cells in Graves' hyperthyroidism and ophthalmopathy. Amplification targeted TCR beta CDR3 regions from RNA transcripts. RT-PCR in the first round (using the HTBI primer set) targeted the TCR CDR3. TCRdb called the multiplex PCR reads again in MiXCR, with one record for every CDR3 protein. The table shows 350,000 or so distinct CDR3 sequences, with roughly 20% occurring only once. The sequenced sample was blood. The receptors were gathered from a woman in her thirties or forties with Graves' ophthalmopathy.

Ten or more counts support this clonotype. J is TRBJ2-2 and V is TRBV24-1, with no clear D. Trimming removed 5 bases at V and 6 bases at J, with 9 bases between. The germline gives CDR1 KGHDR, CDR2 SFDVKD. The CDR3 loop spans 13 amino acids. The CDR3: CATSVGFAGELFF. The CDR3, as DNA: TGTGCCACCAGTGTTGGGTTCGCCGGGGAGCTGTTTTTT.

This clonotype was detected only a few times. The J gene is TRBJ1-2, the V gene TRBV3-1; D not resolved. Germline V CDR1 and CDR2: LGHDT, YNNKEL (reference sequence). CDR3 size: 14 residues. V was clipped by 0 bases and J by 3 bases, with 8 bases between them. DNA of the CDR3: TGTGCCAGCAGCCAAGAGGGAACCTACTATGGCTACACCTTC. Encoded protein: CASSQEGTYYGYTF.

This clonotype was recorded many times. The rearrangement uses TRBV11-2 and TRBJ2-5, with TRBD2 matching over 7 bases. Per germline, CDR1 SGHAT and CDR2 FQNNGV. The CDR3 loop spans 15 amino acids. The J segment lost 3 bases and the V segment lost 2 bases, leaving 6 bases of the junction unmatched. This CDR3 reads CASSLRGLAEETQYF. The CDR3 nucleotides read TGTGCCAGCAGCTTAAGAGGCCTAGCGGAAGAGACCCAGTACTTC.

This rearrangement joins TRBV6-2 or TRBV6-3 to TRBJ2-7; a possible D gene is TRBD1 (5 bases). Trimming took 7 bases from V and 4 from J, leaving 8 bases between them. Per the germline V gene, CDR1 is MNHEY and CDR2 is SVGEGT. This CDR3 spans 11 amino acids. CDR3 amino acids: CASTYRYEQYF. The CDR3 coding sequence is TGTGCCAGCACCTACAGGTACGAGCAGTACTTC.

This clonotype was observed at least ten times. The chain uses TRBV11-1 and TRBJ2-5; D is ambiguous. The CDR3 is made up of 17 amino acids. CDR1 is SGHAT and CDR2 is FQDESV in the germline V gene (reference sequence). The V end lost 5 bases, the J end lost 4 bases, and 23 bases lay between the germline ends. The CDR3, as DNA: TGTGCCAGCAGCCCTCCTTCAGCAGGCGAGTTTACAGAGACCCAGTACTTC. It yields the protein CASSPPSAGEFTETQYF.

The chain joins TRBV28 to TRBJ2-2; 10 bases are a match to TRBD2. The CDR3 totals 15 residues. Trimming cost V 7 bases and J 4 bases; bases outside gene matches: 6. Germline CDR1 MDHEN, CDR2 SYDVKM. This CDR3 reads CASNILAGVTGELFF. In DNA form, the CDR3 reads TGTGCCAGCAACATCCTAGCGGGAGTCACCGGGGAGCTGTTTTTT.

In this sample, this clonotype turned up many times. This CDR3 reads CAWDRGPQGYTF. In DNA, the CDR3 is TGTGCCTGGGATAGGGGCCCGCAGGGCTACACCTTC. The V gene is TRBV30, the J gene TRBJ1-2; TRBD1 is a possible D gene (5 bases). This CDR3 contains 12 residues. Per the germline V gene, CDR1 is GTSNPN and CDR2 is SVGIG (reference sequence). Trimming cost V 5 bases and J 8 bases, with 15 bases left between them.

This clonotype was observed many times. The rearrangement uses TRBV12-3 or TRBV12-4 and TRBJ1-1, with a weak D call TRBD1 (6 bases). Trimming removed 2 bases at V and 2 bases at J, with 9 bases between. The CDR3 contains 14 residues. The CDR3: CASSLSGVNTEAFF. As DNA, the CDR3 is TGTGCCAGCAGTTTATCAGGGGTAAACACTGAAGCTTTCTTT.

This clonotype was detected many times. The rearrangement uses TRBV12-3 or TRBV12-4 and TRBJ1-2; a weak D match, TRBD1 (5 bases). The CDR3 totals 13 residues. V lost 6 bases and J 1 base, leaving 9 bases between the germline ends. The CDR3 DNA reads as TGTGCCAGCAGCAGAGACAGTAACTATGGCTACACCTTC. This sequence encodes CASSRDSNYGYTF.

This clonotype was counted ten times or more. The gene calls are TRBV19 and TRBJ2-7, with no clear D. Germline V gene lookup returns CDR1 LNHDA and CDR2 SQIVND (reference sequence). The CDR3 has 16 residues. V lost 0 bases, J lost 0 bases, and 12 bases lay in between. The CDR3 DNA reads as TGTGCCAGTAGTATAGATGGGCCTAAGACCTCCTACGAGCAGTACTTC. Amino acid sequence: CASSIDGPKTSYEQYF. Together with reference TRBV19 and TRBJ2-7, the CDR3 gives the full variable domain: DGGITQSPKYLFRKEGQNVTLSCEQNLNHDAMYWYRQDPGQGLRLIYYSQIVNDFQKGDIAEGYSVSREKKESFPLTVTSAQKNPTAFYLCASSIDGPKTSYEQYFGPGTRLTVT.

This clonotype was detected many times. The rearrangement uses TRBV7-2 and TRBJ1-3, with 7 positions matching TRBD1. Trimming at V came to 1 base and at J to 8 bases, leaving 8 bases not matched to a gene. Germline V lookup: CDR1 SGHTA, CDR2 FQGNSA. The CDR3 is 15 amino acids. CDR3 sequence reads: CASSLVGTVGDTIYF. The CDR3 bases are TGTGCCAGCAGCTTAGTGGGGACAGTGGGGGACACCATATATTTT.

This clonotype appeared many times. V and J are TRBV5-5 and TRBJ1-5; 8 bases line up with TRBD1. V shed 3 bases, J shed 9 bases, and the junction held 14 bases outside the gene matches. The CDR3 extends over 16 amino acids. The germline gives CDR1 SGHKS, CDR2 YYEKEE (reference sequence). The CDR3 nucleotides are TGTGCCAGCAGCTCCGAGGCGGACAGGGTTTTTTGGCCCCAGCATTTT. It translates to CASSSEADRVFWPQHF.

The chain recombines TRBV28 with TRBJ1-5; D gene ambiguous. Germline V gene sequence: CDR1 MDHEN, CDR2 SYDVKM. CDR3 length: 12 residues. V dropped 6 bases and J dropped 5 bases, with 8 bases sitting between them. CDR3 in DNA: TGTGCCAGCAGATCTACTCATCAGCCCCAGCATTTT. Translating gives CASRSTHQPQHF. Full variable domain (rest looked up from reference TRBV28 and TRBJ1-5): DVKVTQSSRYLVKRTGEKVFLECVQDMDHENMFWYRQDPGLGLRLIYFSYDVKMKEKGDIPEGYSVSREKKERFSLILESASTNQTSMYLCASRSTHQPQHFGDGTRLSIL.

This clonotype came up many times. The chain is built from TRBV28 and TRBJ1-5; possible D gene TRBD1, 5 bases. The germline CDR1 and CDR2 sequences are MDHEN and SYDVKM. V shed 5 bases and J shed 0 bases, with 11 bases lying between them. The CDR3 spans 15 residues. The CDR3 reads CASSPTGYSNQPQHF. In DNA, the CDR3 is TGTGCCAGCAGTCCTACAGGCTATAGCAATCAGCCCCAGCATTTT.

This clonotype was counted ten times or more. The rearrangement joins TRBV12-3 or TRBV12-4 to TRBJ1-1, with D hard to call. With 3 bases removed from V and 0 bases from J, the gap between germline ends came to 14 bases. The length of the CDR3 is 16 residues. The CDR3 coding sequence is TGTGCCAGCAGTTTGGGTGGTGTCAAGATGAACACTGAAGCTTTCTTT. It encodes CASSLGGVKMNTEAFF.

This clonotype has ten or more counts. The V call is TRBV27, the J call TRBJ1-5; 9 bases are a match to TRBD1. The germline V gene encodes CDR1 MNHEY and CDR2 SMNVEV (reference sequence). This CDR3 has 15 residues. V lost 6 bases, J lost 4 bases, and 7 bases stayed unmatched. Written as DNA, the CDR3 is TGTGCCAGCAGCACAACAGGGGGCATTAATCAGCCCCAGCATTTT. Its protein product is CASSTTGGINQPQHF.

The table lists this clonotype with many counts. The chain employs TRBV28 and TRBJ1-2; perhaps TRBD1 as D (5 bases). Trimming shortened V by 4 bases and J by 4 bases, and 10 bases separated the two germline ends. CDR1 and CDR2 (germline): MDHEN, SYDVKM. The CDR3 has 13 residues. The CDR3 DNA reads as TGTGCCAGCAGTTCGCATGGGACCTATGGCTACACCTTC. Residues: CASSSHGTYGYTF.

This clonotype was counted ten times or more. The chain carries TRBV29-1 and TRBJ1-1, with TRBD1 matching 8 bases. Germline CDR1 and CDR2: SQVTM and ANQGSEA. The CDR3 covers 13 residues. J gave up 1 base and V 7 bases, and 5 bases lay outside the gene matches. CDR3 in DNA: TGCAGCGGGGCCGGGACAGGGAACACTGAAGCTTTCTTT. This translates into CSGAGTGNTEAFF.